A selection of T cell receptor beta chains follows, all from one sample in a study of shared clonotypes between healthy human individuals. Some clones are missing from TCRdb's copy, which holds only in-frame ones; the method was immunoSEQ multiplex PCR. Here the sample spans about 490,000 clones, roughly 80% being singletons. Sequencing was carried out using PBMCs. The receptor source for this set is a woman aged 40-49 years in good health. Some clones in this sample may be carry-over from other donors' samples. Each CDR3 is given without its conserved first and last residue.

ASSSRDRGNTEAF,13,TRBV5-8
ASSFVIGLGVETQY,14,TRBV28
ASSPPAQGYGELF,13,TRBV18
ASSEMVGAHSNQPQH,15,TRBV6-1
ASSLPGQGPYEQY,13,TRBV18
ASSRELPYEQY,11,TRBV2
ASSQDYGTGVGDQETQY,17,TRBV4-2
ASSSFFGTSGSTDTQY,16,TRBV5-8
AWSVGLARAEQY,12,TRBV30
ASSLYGTQY,9,TRBV5-6
ASSSQGYEQY,10,TRBV21-1
ASSLGQSYASYEQY,14,TRBV7-6
AWTSGEGGYT,10,TRBV30
ARSCVFRTGHTEAF,14,TRBV5-3
AFRDRGPDTIY,11,TRBV30
ASEGTSNTGELF,12,TRBV28
ASSLVRLDTGELF,13,TRBV7-2
ASRPPGHLYNEQF,13,TRBV7-8
ASSTGSTDTQY,11,TRBV18
ASNRGGVGTEAF,12,TRBV7-9
ASSLFGSPDTQY,12,TRBV7-8
ASRPGQGAYEQY,12,TRBV10-3
ASSLNPTLGYT,11,TRBV7-2
ASSIDPIGELF,11,TRBV5-1
ASSYGLLTDTQY,12,TRBV5-1
ASRTGTGGFETQY,13,TRBV25-1
ASSAGTAWGETQY,13,TRBV4-2
ASSEAAGTGSFSGANVLT,18,TRBV6-1
ASSLVAGGLGQPQH,14,TRBV7-8
AWSVGYYEQY,10,TRBV30
ATSRGREDTEAF,12,TRBV15
ASSAGFSTDTQY,12,TRBV5-6
AWAHRDYEQY,10,TRBV30
ASSLIGGTSGTYGASSYNEQF,21,TRBV7-3
ASSYNYEQY,9,TRBV6-6
ASSGTGTVINQPQH,14,TRBV6-1
SVVWTRDTGELF,12,TRBV29-1
ARSLVSSGANVLT,13,TRBV5-3
ASSLGFGNEQF,11,TRBV9
ASSNRRGEAYNEQF,14,TRBV7-3
ASSEREGREF,10,TRBV2
ASSGGDYSYNEQF,13,TRBV28
ASSINGGLTEAF,12,TRBV28
ASSYGAGIMGYT,12,TRBV6-5
ASSQSRTGGKNTEAF,15,TRBV23-1
ASSPLPQETQY,11,TRBV7-6
ASSSTAVGELF,11,TRBV28
AWVIRTGGFYGYT,13,TRBV30